This T cell receptor (beta chain) is drawn from a study of T-cell reconstitution after alpha-beta-depleted transplantation in children (dated by TCRdb to the mid-2010s). Study-wide context: T-cell immune reconstitution after TCRalphabeta/CD19-depleted allogeneic hematopoietic cell transplantation in children was quantitatively tracked in the study by means of TCR repertoire profiling.

V and J are trimmed by 6 bases and 5 bases, and the gene matches miss 11 bases of the junction. CDR1 LGHDT and CDR2 YNNKEL are derived from the germline V gene (reference sequence). Spanning cysteine to phenylalanine, the CDR3 consists of 15 amino acids. The read is trimmed to its CDR3 DNA, 45 bases read in frame from base 1. The receptor library was made with PCR. The sample was run on an Illumina HiSeq 2500. To normalize quantification of the TCRbeta repertoire, the TCR libraries were built with molecular barcoding that relied on unique molecular identifiers. The raw public data were reprocessed by TCRdb itself: fastp quality trimming at Q25, MiXCR clonotype calling, in-frame beta chains only. Identical CDR3 protein sequences are pooled into one entry, listed with their most common genes and DNA. This sample comprises approximately 400,000 distinct CDR3 sequences, 11% of them detected only once. Nearly 5.5% of the sample is in the top ten clones.

Regarding this clonotype: This receptor's antigen is unknown. Base qualities are missing; no much larger clone stands one base away.

The sequence derives from a human donor who donated a stem cell graft to a child with acute myeloid leukemia. The V gene is TRBV3-1 and the J gene is TRBJ2-5, with TRBD2 matching 8 junction bases. Here the sequenced sample was PBMCs from the stem cell graft donor, taken from the stem cell graft. The CDR3 protein: CASRLGTRGMETQYF. The nucleotides read TGTGCCAGCAGGTTAGGGACTAGGGGGATGGAGACCCAGTACTTC.